One and the same sample provided the 28 T cell receptor beta chains below, sequenced in a study of blood T cell repertoires in COVID-19. Libraries were prepared by immunoSEQ multiplex PCR; TCRdb keeps only in-frame clonotypes and omits some of them. Of around 330,000 clones in the sample, 89% are singletons; the top ten hold 9.5%. The source material was PBMCs or T cells enriched from blood (not recorded which). The source of these receptors is a woman aged 35 to 49 who had recovered from COVID-19.

The rearrangement joins TRBV27 to TRBJ2-7; 11 bases map to TRBD2. V shed 4 bases, J shed 1 base, and the junction held 6 bases outside the gene matches. Germline CDR1 is MNHEY and CDR2 is SMNVEV (reference sequence). The CDR3 length is 16 residues. CDR3 DNA sequence: TGTGCCAGCAGTTCGGCGACTAGCGGGAAATCCTACGAGCAGTACTTC. Protein sequence: CASSSATSGKSYEQYF.

This clone was counted between two and nine times. V gene TRBV6-5 combines with J gene TRBJ2-1; tentative D call: TRBD2 (6 bases). The CDR3 has 15 amino acids. The germline V and J ends were trimmed by 5 bases and 4 bases, with 15 bases remaining between them. Germline lookup yields CDR1 MNHEY and CDR2 SVGAGI. CDR3 amino acids: CASSPVAGGYNEQFF. For the CDR3, the DNA is TGTGCCAGCAGTCCCGTGGCCGGGGGATACAATGAGCAGTTCTTC.

The chain links TRBV20-1 to TRBJ2-7; possible D gene TRBD2, 5 bases. Germline values: CDR1 DFQATT, CDR2 SNEGSKA (reference sequence). This CDR3 comprises 13 residues. V lost 3 bases, J lost 6 bases, and 15 bases lay in between. The CDR3 DNA follows: TGCAGTGCTAGTGTGGGGAGTGGTCCCGAGCAGTACTTC. Translating gives CSASVGSGPEQYF.

The CDR3 protein is CASSPPARASGRYEQYF. As DNA, the CDR3 is TGTGCCAGCAGCCCACCCGCCCGGGCTAGCGGGAGGTACGAGCAGTACTTC. The chain combines TRBV3-1 (or the pseudogene TRBV3-2) with TRBJ2-7; TRBD2 agrees at 11 bases. Germline trimming cut 4 bases from V and 4 bases from J; bases unmatched to any gene: 12. Germline V gene data show CDR1 as LGHDT and CDR2 as YNNKEL (reference sequence). This CDR3 region has 17 residues.

The chain employs TRBV2 and TRBJ1-1; unclear D gene. CDR1 SNHLY and CDR2 FYNNEI come from the germline V gene. Trimming removed 9 bases at V and 1 base at J, with 15 bases between. The CDR3 is 14 residues long. The CDR3 nucleotides are TGTGCCAGTTCGACGGGCCGGGGGAACACTGAAGCTTTCTTT. This codes for CASSTGRGNTEAFF.

CDR3 in DNA: TGTGCCAGCAGGCGGGTCGGCAACTGTTCACCCCTCCACTTT. This sequence encodes CASRRVGNCSPLHF. This rearrangement joins TRBV21-1 to TRBJ1-6. TRBV21-1 is termed a pseudogene. The CDR3 is 14 amino acids.

The chain links TRBV5-1 to TRBJ1-2, with D tentatively TRBD1 (5 bases). Trimming shortened V by 4 bases and J by 8 bases, and 21 bases separated the two germline ends. Germline loops: CDR1 SGHRS, CDR2 YFSETQ. This CDR3 is built from 15 residues. DNA of the CDR3: TGCGCCAGCAGCACTGACAGCTCAAACCCCTACGGCTACACCTTC. This codes for CASSTDSSNPYGYTF.

V gene TRBV30 combines with J gene TRBJ2-1; 7 positions agree with TRBD1. Germline V CDR1 and CDR2: GTSNPN, SVGIG (reference sequence). The CDR3 sequence is 14 residues long. Trimming took 2 bases from V and 8 from J; bases not matched to a gene: 9. In nucleotides, the CDR3 is TGTGCCTGGAGTCCGAGACAGGGCCGGTATGAGCAGTTCTTC. Residues: CAWSPRQGRYEQFF.

This clone was picked up a small number of times. The rearrangement links TRBV29-1 to TRBJ2-1; TRBD2 is a possible D gene (6 bases). V shed 7 bases and J shed 9 bases, with 19 bases lying between them. Germline V CDR1 and CDR2: SQVTM, ANQGSEA. This CDR3 is 13 amino acids long. In DNA, the CDR3 is TGCAGCGCTGAGGACCGGACTATTCGTGAGCAGTTCTTC. Translating it yields CSAEDRTIREQFF.

This clone was counted once. The chain carries TRBV6-2 or TRBV6-3 and TRBJ2-5; D is possibly TRBD2 (6 bases). The CDR3 runs 13 residues. Between the trimmed V and J ends, which lost 6 bases and 7 bases, there was a span of 15 bases. Germline V gene sequence: CDR1 MNHEY, CDR2 SVGEGT. The CDR3 coding sequence is TGTGCCAGCAGCCCTATGAGAGCGGGGACCCAGTACTTC. Residues: CASSPMRAGTQYF.

CDR3 DNA: TGTGCCACCAGTGAATCCGGACTAGCGGGAGACTCTGGGGCCAACGTCCTGACTTTC. This translates into CATSESGLAGDSGANVLTF. The V gene is TRBV24-1, the J gene TRBJ2-6, with 13 positions matching TRBD2. Germline assignment: CDR1 KGHDR and CDR2 SFDVKD. This CDR3 has 19 residues. The V segment lost 4 bases and the J segment 0 bases; nucleotides outside the gene matches: 5.

This sequence joins TRBV25-1 and TRBJ2-3, with D possibly matching TRBD1 (5 bases). CDR1 and CDR2 from the germline V gene are MGHDK and SYGVNS. Trimming took 8 bases from V and 2 from J, leaving 14 bases between them. The CDR3 length is 14 residues. The CDR3 nucleotides are TGTGCCAGCTCCATCCGACAGTCCACAGATACGCAGTATTTT. It translates to CASSIRQSTDTQYF.

The J gene is TRBJ2-1, the V gene TRBV30; D is undetermined. This CDR3 contains 11 residues. Deletions cut 3 bases from V and 8 bases from J, with 8 bases between. CDR1 is GTSNPN and CDR2 is SVGIG in the germline V gene (reference sequence). In nucleotides, the CDR3 is TGTGCCTGGAGGGAGTCGTATGAGCAGTTCTTC. Translated: CAWRESYEQFF.

The genes are TRBV29-1 and TRBJ1-1, with D tentatively TRBD1 (6 bases). V lost 6 bases, J lost 8 bases, and 22 bases lay in between. Germline V gene data show CDR1 as SQVTM and CDR2 as ANQGSEA. The CDR3 extends over 14 amino acids. CDR3 sequence reads: CSVAKDRWPLEAFF. The CDR3 DNA is TGCAGCGTCGCAAAAGACAGGTGGCCCCTGGAAGCTTTCTTT.

The gene calls are TRBV28 and TRBJ2-2, with a tentative D call TRBD2 (5 bases). The CDR3 totals 14 residues. V was trimmed by 5 bases and J by 0 bases, leaving 7 bases between them. Germline V gene lookup returns CDR1 MDHEN and CDR2 SYDVKM. The CDR3 region is CASSPGTNTGELFF. DNA for the CDR3: TGTGCCAGCAGTCCCGGGACGAACACCGGGGAGCTGTTTTTT.

This clone has only one observation. The rearrangement uses TRBV11-2 and TRBJ2-2; 9 bases are shared with TRBD2. In germline, CDR1 is SGHAT, CDR2 FQNNGV. The CDR3 is 17 amino acids. Trimming at V came to 8 bases and at J to 0 bases, leaving 10 bases not matched to a gene. The chain's CDR3 is CASSSRGGATNTGELFF. The CDR3 DNA reads as TGTGCCAGCTCCTCCCGCGGGGGGGCCACGAACACCGGGGAGCTGTTTTTT.

This sequence joins TRBV7-8 and TRBJ2-7; 13 nucleotides line up with TRBD2. Germline V gene sequence: CDR1 SGHVS, CDR2 FQNEAQ. V lost 2 bases to trimming and J lost 1 base; unmatched junction nucleotides: 8. CDR3 length: 18 residues. The CDR3 reads CASSLRVPLAGGSYEQYF. CDR3 DNA: TGTGCCAGCAGCTTACGTGTCCCACTAGCGGGGGGGTCCTACGAGCAGTACTTC.

The rearrangement uses TRBV29-1 and TRBJ2-3; 7 positions agree with TRBD2. Looked up from germline, CDR1 is SQVTM and CDR2 is ANQGSEA. V lost 6 bases to trimming and J lost 2 bases; unmatched junction nucleotides: 8. The CDR3 covers 14 residues. In DNA form, the CDR3 reads TGCAGCGTCGCCGGGACTACCCACACAGATACGCAGTATTTT. Its protein is CSVAGTTHTDTQYF.

The CDR3 sequence: CAWSGSGNQPQHF. Written as DNA, the CDR3 is TGTGCCTGGTCCGGTAGCGGCAATCAGCCCCAGCATTTT. V is TRBV30 and J is TRBJ1-5; D gene uncertain. Trimming cost V 5 bases and J 2 bases, with 10 bases left between them. The CDR3 has 13 residues. Germline values: CDR1 GTSNPN, CDR2 SVGIG (reference sequence).

The chain uses TRBV2 and TRBJ1-5; D ambiguous. CDR3 length equals 14 residues. CDR1 and CDR2 from the germline V gene are SNHLY and FYNNEI. V shed 6 bases and J shed 5 bases, with 14 bases lying between them. CDR3 protein: CASSDPGGYQPQHF. As DNA, the CDR3 is TGTGCCAGCAGCGATCCCGGCGGGTATCAGCCCCAGCATTTT.

Only one count was recorded for this clone. The rearrangement joins TRBV24-1 to TRBJ2-2; no firm D call. Trimming removed 12 bases at V and 1 base at J, with 5 bases between. This CDR3 has 11 residues. The germline CDR1 and CDR2 sequences are KGHDR and SFDVKD. The CDR3, as DNA: TGTGCCGTACAGAACACCGGGGAGCTGTTTTTT. Translating it yields CAVQNTGELFF.

Here the CDR3 reads CASSLLAGGSDTQYF. The CDR3 coding sequence is TGTGCCAGCAGCCTACTAGCGGGAGGATCAGATACGCAGTATTTT. This chain connects TRBV4-2 to TRBJ2-3; 12 bases are a match to TRBD2. J lost 4 bases, V lost 4 bases, and 3 bases had no gene match. The germline CDR1 and CDR2 sequences are LGHNA and YNFKEQ. The CDR3 consists of 15 residues.

V and J are TRBV30 and TRBJ1-6, with a weak D call TRBD1 (5 bases). Between the trimmed V and J ends, which lost 4 bases and 3 bases, there was a span of 16 bases. The germline gives CDR1 GTSNPN, CDR2 SVGIG (reference sequence). The CDR3 runs to 16 residues. Here the CDR3 DNA reads TGTGCCTGGACCATAACCCCCGGGGGCTATAATTCACCCCTCCACTTT. Its translation is CAWTITPGGYNSPLHF.

This chain connects TRBV28 to TRBJ1-4; possible D gene TRBD1, 5 bases. Looked up from germline, CDR1 is MDHEN and CDR2 is SYDVKM. The CDR3 covers 15 residues. The V end was cut by 0 bases, the J end by 0 bases, with 5 bases between. This CDR3 is CASSLWTATNEKLFF. The CDR3 DNA follows: TGTGCCAGCAGTTTATGGACAGCAACTAATGAAAAACTGTTTTTT.

J is TRBJ2-5 and V is TRBV5-1, with TRBD2 matching over 7 bases. The CDR3 sequence is 15 residues long. V was pared by 4 bases and J by 2 bases, with 8 bases of the junction left unmatched. Germline CDR1 is SGHRS and CDR2 is YFSETQ. The CDR3: CASSGSGTTQETQYF. The CDR3, as DNA: TGCGCCAGCAGCGGCTCCGGGACTACACAAGAGACCCAGTACTTC.

The chain uses TRBV15 and TRBJ1-1; D gene uncertain. CDR3 length: 12 amino acids. V lost 5 bases to trimming and J lost 3 bases, with 7 bases between them. Germline V gene data show CDR1 as LNHNV and CDR2 as YYDKDF (reference sequence). The CDR3 coding sequence is TGTGCCACCAGCCCCTACGACACTGAAGCTTTCTTT. Translating gives CATSPYDTEAFF.

The chain couples TRBV7-9 to TRBJ2-1; D is perhaps TRBD2 (5 bases). CDR1 is SEHNR and CDR2 is FQNEAQ in the germline V gene (reference sequence). Trimming pared 5 bases from V and 15 bases from J, leaving 17 bases between. The CDR3 loop spans 12 amino acids. The CDR3 nucleotides read TGTGCCAGCAGCCCACCCTCCGGACTGGCGTTCTTC. Protein: CASSPPSGLAFF.

CDR3 coding DNA: TGCGCCAGCAGCTCGGGACAGGGGGTAAATGGCTACACCTTC. Residues: CASSSGQGVNGYTF. The chain combines TRBV5-1 with TRBJ1-2, with 11 nucleotides matching TRBD1. This CDR3 is built from 14 residues. V gave up 3 bases and J gave up 6 bases; unmatched junction bases: 4. Germline CDR1 and CDR2: SGHRS and YFSETQ.